A single sample gave rise to the 5 T cell receptor beta chains below, sequenced in a study of cytomegalovirus exposure and HLA in healthy donors. PCR primers comprised 60 Vbeta and 13 Jbeta primers. Clones were read by immunoSEQ multiplex PCR, and TCRdb kept only the in-frame ones, dropping some. Of around 110,000 clones in the sample, 60% to 75% were seen once. Sequenced material: PBMCs. These receptors were collected from a man between 25 and 39 years old in good health and CMV-seronegative.

V usage is TRBV19 and J usage is TRBJ2-1; 10 nucleotides align to TRBD2. CDR1 and CDR2 from the germline V gene are LNHDA and SQIVND (reference sequence). V trimming: 5 bases; J trimming: 5 bases; junction bases outside the gene matches: 9. The CDR3 runs to 16 residues. CDR3 loop: CASSPSGGDPHNEQFF. CDR3 DNA: TGTGCCAGTAGTCCTAGCGGGGGCGATCCCCACAATGAGCAGTTCTTC.

The rearrangement links TRBV10-3 to TRBJ1-2; 7 nucleotides align to TRBD1. The CDR3 is made up of 13 amino acids. The V gene end was trimmed by 4 bases and the J gene end by 3 bases; junction bases not matched to a gene: 2. Germline lookup yields CDR1 ENHRY and CDR2 SYGVKD. This CDR3 is CAISAGQYYGYTF. CDR3 coding DNA: TGTGCCATCAGTGCGGGACAGTACTATGGCTACACCTTC.

This chain joins TRBV6-1 and TRBJ1-1, with a weak D call TRBD1 (6 bases). In germline, CDR1 is MNHNS, CDR2 SASEGT. V gave up 3 bases and J gave up 1 base, with 9 bases separating them. This CDR3 is built from 14 residues. CDR3 DNA: TGTGCCAGCAGTGAGGGACAAAAGAACACTGAAGCTTTCTTT. It encodes CASSEGQKNTEAFF.

The rearrangement joins TRBV10-3 to TRBJ2-7; D perhaps matches TRBD2 (6 bases). The V end was cut by 0 bases, the J end by 6 bases, with 12 bases between. The CDR3 loop spans 14 amino acids. Germline CDR1 and CDR2: ENHRY and SYGVKD. CDR3 sequence reads: CAISESGGSGEQYF. The CDR3 DNA reads TGTGCCATCAGTGAGTCGGGGGGATCGGGCGAGCAGTACTTC.

The chain employs TRBV10-3 and TRBJ2-2; maybe TRBD2 (5 bases). Trimming took off 3 bases at V and 4 bases at J, with 9 bases between the two ends. The germline V gene encodes CDR1 ENHRY and CDR2 SYGVKD. This CDR3 is built from 14 residues. The CDR3 DNA is TGTGCCATCAGTGACGGCGGGTCCACCGGGGAGCTGTTTTTT. Encoded protein: CAISDGGSTGELFF.